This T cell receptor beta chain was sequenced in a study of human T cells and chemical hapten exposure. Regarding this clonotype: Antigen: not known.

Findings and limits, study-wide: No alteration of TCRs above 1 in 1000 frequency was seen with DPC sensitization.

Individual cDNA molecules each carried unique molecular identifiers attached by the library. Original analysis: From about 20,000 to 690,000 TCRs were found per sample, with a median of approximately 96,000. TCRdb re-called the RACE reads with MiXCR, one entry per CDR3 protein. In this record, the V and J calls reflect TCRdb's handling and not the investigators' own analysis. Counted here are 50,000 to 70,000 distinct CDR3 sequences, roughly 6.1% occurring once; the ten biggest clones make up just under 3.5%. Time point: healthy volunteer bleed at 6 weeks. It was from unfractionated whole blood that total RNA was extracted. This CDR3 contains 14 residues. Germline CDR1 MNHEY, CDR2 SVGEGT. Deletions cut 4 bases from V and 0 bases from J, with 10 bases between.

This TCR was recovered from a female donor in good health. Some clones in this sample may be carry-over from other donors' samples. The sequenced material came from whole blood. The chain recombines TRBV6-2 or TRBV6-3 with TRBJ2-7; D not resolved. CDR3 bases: TGTGCCAGCAGTTCGGCAGCAGCCTCCTACGAGCAGTACTTC. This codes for CASSSAAASYEQYF.